A selection of T cell receptor beta chains follows, all from one sample in a study of blood T cell repertoires in COVID-19. Generated by immunoSEQ multiplex PCR, the TCRdb table keeps only in-frame clones and is missing some. Here the sample spans 25,000 to 30,000 clones, over 75% being singletons. Sample: peripheral blood. Every receptor here comes from a man in his sixties or seventies with active COVID-19. Each CDR3 is given with its conserved first and last residue. The D gene is left open where the match is weak. Some rows have no size entry. The others give once, few or many, or a class for an expanded clone.

j_call: TRBJ2-3; v_call: TRBV5-1; clone_size: NA; d_call: TRBD2; cdr3_aa: CASSLGTSETDTQYF; cdr3_nt: TGCGCCAGCAGCTTGGGGACTAGCGAGACAGATACGCAGTATTTT
j_call: TRBJ1-4; v_call: TRBV4-1; clone_size: NA; d_call: NA; cdr3_aa: CASSQEPDRSEGEKLFF; cdr3_nt: TGCGCCAGCAGCCAAGAACCCGACAGGTCCGAGGGAGAAAAACTGTTTTTT
j_call: TRBJ2-3; v_call: TRBV7-3; clone_size: NA; d_call: TRBD2; cdr3_aa: CASSLTGLAGGLTDTQYF; cdr3_nt: TGTGCCAGCAGCTTAACCGGACTAGCGGGGGGCCTCACAGATACGCAGTATTTT
j_call: TRBJ2-1; v_call: TRBV27; clone_size: once; d_call: NA; cdr3_aa: CASSFEGISGIYNEQFF; cdr3_nt: TGTGCCAGCAGTTTTGAGGGCATTAGCGGAATATACAATGAGCAGTTCTTC
j_call: TRBJ1-4; v_call: TRBV5-1; clone_size: once; d_call: TRBD1; cdr3_aa: CASSLGKPGQGDEKLFF; cdr3_nt: TGCGCCAGCAGCTTGGGTAAACCGGGACAGGGAGATGAAAAACTGTTTTTT
j_call: TRBJ2-3; v_call: TRBV7-8; clone_size: few; d_call: TRBD2; cdr3_aa: CASSLGGGGGEVADTQYF; cdr3_nt: TGTGCCAGCAGCTTAGGAGGCGGCGGGGGGGAAGTTGCAGATACGCAGTATTTT
j_call: TRBJ1-5; v_call: TRBV21-1; clone_size: NA; d_call: NA; cdr3_aa: CASSNRDRHSNQPQHF; cdr3_nt: TGTGCCAGCAGCAACCGGGACAGACATAGCAATCAGCCCCAGCATTTT
j_call: TRBJ1-1; v_call: TRBV28; clone_size: NA; d_call: NA; cdr3_aa: CASSLTRNTEAFF; cdr3_nt: TGTGCCAGCAGTTTAACCAGGAACACTGAAGCTTTCTTT
j_call: TRBJ1-2; v_call: TRBV5-1; clone_size: NA; d_call: NA; cdr3_aa: CASSPRGTSYGYTF; cdr3_nt: TGCGCCAGCAGCCCCAGGGGAACGAGCTATGGCTACACCTTC
j_call: TRBJ1-6; v_call: TRBV6-2/TRBV6-3; clone_size: few; d_call: NA; cdr3_aa: CASSYSTGGSLHF; cdr3_nt: TGTGCCAGCAGTTACTCGACGGGGGGCTCCCTCCACTTT
j_call: TRBJ2-2; v_call: TRBV29-1; clone_size: NA; d_call: TRBD2; cdr3_aa: CSVEEGSGENTGELFF; cdr3_nt: TGCAGCGTTGAAGAGGGGAGCGGGGAGAACACCGGGGAGCTGTTTTTT
j_call: TRBJ2-5; v_call: TRBV11-3; clone_size: few; d_call: TRBD2; cdr3_aa: CASTQSSGASQETQYF; cdr3_nt: TGTGCCAGCACCCAATCTAGCGGGGCCTCCCAAGAGACCCAGTACTTC
j_call: TRBJ2-5; v_call: TRBV11-3; clone_size: few; d_call: TRBD2; cdr3_aa: CASSLGSGGLVETQYF; cdr3_nt: TGTGCCAGCAGCTTAGGGAGCGGGGGCTTGGTGGAGACCCAGTACTTC
j_call: TRBJ2-7; v_call: TRBV15; clone_size: NA; d_call: NA; cdr3_aa: CATSRGVAGEQYF; cdr3_nt: TGTGCCACCAGCAGAGGTGTGGCGGGCGAGCAGTACTTC
j_call: TRBJ2-2; v_call: TRBV24-1; clone_size: NA; d_call: TRBD2; cdr3_aa: CATRPGGNTGELFF; cdr3_nt: TGTGCCACCAGGCCGGGGGGGAACACCGGGGAGCTGTTTTTT
j_call: TRBJ1-2; v_call: TRBV19; clone_size: NA; d_call: NA; cdr3_aa: CASSIAGSDYGYTF; cdr3_nt: TGTGCCAGTAGTATAGCCGGCAGCGACTATGGCTACACCTTC
j_call: TRBJ1-4; v_call: TRBV7-3; clone_size: NA; d_call: NA; cdr3_aa: CASSRLPAGRERCRDEKLFF; cdr3_nt: TGTGCCAGCAGCCGACTCCCAGCGGGTCGGGAGAGGTGTCGAGATGAAAAACTGTTTTTT
j_call: TRBJ1-2; v_call: TRBV6-5; clone_size: few; d_call: NA; cdr3_aa: CASSYSRENGYTF; cdr3_nt: TGTGCCAGCAGTTACTCGAGAGAAAATGGCTACACCTTC
j_call: TRBJ2-5; v_call: TRBV15; clone_size: NA; d_call: TRBD2; cdr3_aa: CATSREAGGGHAQGTQYF; cdr3_nt: TGTGCCACCAGCAGAGAGGCGGGGGGGGGACACGCCCAGGGGACCCAGTACTTC
j_call: TRBJ2-7; v_call: TRBV4-3; clone_size: NA; d_call: TRBD2; cdr3_aa: CASSQEPSGDYYEQYF; cdr3_nt: TGCGCCAGCAGCCAAGAACCGAGCGGGGACTACTACGAGCAGTACTTC
j_call: TRBJ2-7; v_call: TRBV7-9; clone_size: NA; d_call: TRBD2; cdr3_aa: CASSFTSGVRNEQYF; cdr3_nt: TGTGCCAGCAGCTTTACTAGCGGGGTCCGGAACGAGCAGTACTTC
j_call: TRBJ2-7; v_call: TRBV6-2/TRBV6-3; clone_size: medium-sized; d_call: TRBD1; cdr3_aa: CASSPTKTGSIHEQYF; cdr3_nt: TGTGCCAGCAGCCCAACCAAGACAGGGTCAATACACGAGCAGTACTTC
j_call: TRBJ2-1; v_call: TRBV11-3; clone_size: NA; d_call: TRBD1; cdr3_aa: CASSLARTGLNEQFF; cdr3_nt: TGTGCCAGCAGCTTAGCTAGGACAGGGCTCAATGAGCAGTTCTTC
j_call: TRBJ1-2; v_call: TRBV5-6; clone_size: once; d_call: NA; cdr3_aa: CASSLPVTGYTF; cdr3_nt: TGTGCCAGCAGCTTGCCGGTAACTGGCTACACCTTC
j_call: TRBJ2-4; v_call: TRBV19; clone_size: NA; d_call: NA; cdr3_aa: CASIEPGSKNIQYF; cdr3_nt: TGTGCCAGTATCGAACCGGGATCCAAAAACATTCAGTACTTC
j_call: TRBJ2-5; v_call: TRBV9; clone_size: NA; d_call: NA; cdr3_aa: CASSVGGQAQETQYF; cdr3_nt: TGTGCCAGCAGCGTAGGTGGGCAGGCCCAAGAGACCCAGTACTTC
j_call: TRBJ1-4; v_call: TRBV18; clone_size: once; d_call: NA; cdr3_aa: CASSRQPRDREKLFF; cdr3_nt: TGTGCCAGCTCAAGGCAGCCGAGGGATAGGGAAAAACTGTTTTTT
j_call: TRBJ1-2; v_call: TRBV5-5; clone_size: NA; d_call: NA; cdr3_aa: CASSSPPTRESYGYTF; cdr3_nt: TGTGCCAGCAGCTCCCCCCCCACTAGGGAGAGCTATGGCTACACCTTC
j_call: TRBJ1-1; v_call: TRBV6-5; clone_size: NA; d_call: TRBD1; cdr3_aa: CASSSQGGDTEAFF; cdr3_nt: TGTGCCAGCAGCTCACAGGGGGGTGACACTGAAGCTTTCTTT
j_call: TRBJ2-1; v_call: TRBV7-9; clone_size: few; d_call: TRBD2; cdr3_aa: CASSLGGTSGARGNEQFF; cdr3_nt: TGTGCCAGCAGCTTAGGTGGGACTAGCGGGGCCCGGGGCAATGAGCAGTTCTTC
j_call: TRBJ2-3; v_call: TRBV7-3; clone_size: NA; d_call: NA; cdr3_aa: CASSFGGADTQYF; cdr3_nt: TGTGCCAGCAGCTTCGGGGGTGCAGATACGCAGTATTTT
j_call: TRBJ2-3; v_call: TRBV9; clone_size: once; d_call: TRBD1; cdr3_aa: CASSVVGLQGATQYF; cdr3_nt: TGTGCCAGCAGCGTAGTTGGGCTACAGGGGGCTACGCAGTATTTT
j_call: TRBJ2-7; v_call: TRBV5-1; clone_size: NA; d_call: NA; cdr3_aa: CASSRGDAVGYEQYF; cdr3_nt: TGCGCCAGCAGCCGCGGGGACGCCGTGGGGTACGAGCAGTACTTC
j_call: TRBJ2-7; v_call: TRBV12-3/TRBV12-4; clone_size: few; d_call: TRBD2; cdr3_aa: CASSPGGGEQYF; cdr3_nt: TGTGCCAGCAGTCCAGGCGGGGGCGAGCAGTACTTC
j_call: TRBJ2-7; v_call: TRBV10-1; clone_size: NA; d_call: TRBD1; cdr3_aa: CASSPGQGWHEQYF; cdr3_nt: TGCGCCAGCAGTCCGGGACAGGGTTGGCACGAGCAGTACTTC
j_call: TRBJ2-2; v_call: TRBV7-8; clone_size: NA; d_call: TRBD2; cdr3_aa: CASSPFGGTTGELFF; cdr3_nt: TGTGCCAGCAGCCCATTCGGGGGGACCACCGGGGAGCTGTTTTTT
j_call: TRBJ2-1; v_call: TRBV7-9; clone_size: once; d_call: TRBD2; cdr3_aa: CASRPLAGGSRDEQFF; cdr3_nt: TGTGCCAGCAGGCCTCTAGCGGGGGGCTCCCGGGATGAGCAGTTCTTC
j_call: TRBJ1-1; v_call: TRBV29-1; clone_size: NA; d_call: NA; cdr3_aa: CSVEEREAFF; cdr3_nt: TGCAGCGTTGAAGAGCGGGAAGCTTTCTTT
j_call: TRBJ2-3; v_call: TRBV7-6; clone_size: NA; d_call: TRBD2; cdr3_aa: CASSLEAGGLTDTQYF; cdr3_nt: TGTGCCAGCAGCTTAGAGGCGGGGGGTCTCACAGATACGCAGTATTTT
j_call: TRBJ2-7; v_call: TRBV5-1; clone_size: NA; d_call: TRBD2; cdr3_aa: CASSAGLAGPTYEQYF; cdr3_nt: TGCGCCAGCAGCGCGGGATTAGCGGGGCCCACCTACGAGCAGTACTTC
j_call: TRBJ2-1; v_call: TRBV6-2/TRBV6-3; clone_size: NA; d_call: TRBD2; cdr3_aa: CASSRSGGVNDEQFF; cdr3_nt: TGTGCCAGCAGTCGTAGCGGGGGGGTTAACGATGAGCAGTTCTTC
j_call: TRBJ2-5; v_call: TRBV5-1; clone_size: NA; d_call: TRBD2; cdr3_aa: CASSSRLAGAIQETQYF; cdr3_nt: TGCGCCAGCAGCAGTCGACTAGCGGGGGCGATCCAAGAGACCCAGTACTTC
j_call: TRBJ2-5; v_call: TRBV6-5; clone_size: few; d_call: NA; cdr3_aa: CASRKGPQETQYF; cdr3_nt: TGTGCCAGCAGAAAGGGGCCCCAAGAGACCCAGTACTTC
j_call: TRBJ2-1; v_call: TRBV27; clone_size: once; d_call: TRBD2; cdr3_aa: CASSHGGSPYNEQFF; cdr3_nt: TGTGCCAGCAGTCACGGGGGGTCTCCCTACAATGAGCAGTTCTTC
j_call: TRBJ2-7; v_call: TRBV28; clone_size: NA; d_call: TRBD1; cdr3_aa: CASGGQGSYEQYF; cdr3_nt: TGTGCCAGCGGGGGACAGGGGTCCTACGAGCAGTACTTC
j_call: TRBJ1-6; v_call: TRBV4-2; clone_size: NA; d_call: NA; cdr3_aa: CASSQSRGANSPLHF; cdr3_nt: TGTGCCAGCAGCCAATCCCGGGGGGCAAATTCACCCCTCCACTTT
j_call: TRBJ2-7; v_call: TRBV28; clone_size: few; d_call: TRBD2; cdr3_aa: CASSPPKILAGGYEQYF; cdr3_nt: TGTGCCAGCAGCCCCCCTAAAATACTAGCGGGGGGGTACGAGCAGTACTTC